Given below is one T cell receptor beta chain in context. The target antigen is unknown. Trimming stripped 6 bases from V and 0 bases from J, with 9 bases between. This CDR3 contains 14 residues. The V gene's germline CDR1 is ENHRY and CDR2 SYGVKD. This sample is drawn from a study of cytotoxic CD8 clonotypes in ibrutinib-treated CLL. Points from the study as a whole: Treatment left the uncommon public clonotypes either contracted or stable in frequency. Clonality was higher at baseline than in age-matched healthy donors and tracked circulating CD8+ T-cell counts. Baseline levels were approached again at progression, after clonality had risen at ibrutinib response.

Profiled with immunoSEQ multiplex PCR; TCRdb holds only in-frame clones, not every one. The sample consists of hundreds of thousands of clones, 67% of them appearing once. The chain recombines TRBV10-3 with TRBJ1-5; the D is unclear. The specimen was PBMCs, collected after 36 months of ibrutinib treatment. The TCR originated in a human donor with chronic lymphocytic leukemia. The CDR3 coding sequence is TGTGCCATCAGCGATAAGGGTAGCAATCAGCCCCAGCATTTT. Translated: CAISDKGSNQPQHF.